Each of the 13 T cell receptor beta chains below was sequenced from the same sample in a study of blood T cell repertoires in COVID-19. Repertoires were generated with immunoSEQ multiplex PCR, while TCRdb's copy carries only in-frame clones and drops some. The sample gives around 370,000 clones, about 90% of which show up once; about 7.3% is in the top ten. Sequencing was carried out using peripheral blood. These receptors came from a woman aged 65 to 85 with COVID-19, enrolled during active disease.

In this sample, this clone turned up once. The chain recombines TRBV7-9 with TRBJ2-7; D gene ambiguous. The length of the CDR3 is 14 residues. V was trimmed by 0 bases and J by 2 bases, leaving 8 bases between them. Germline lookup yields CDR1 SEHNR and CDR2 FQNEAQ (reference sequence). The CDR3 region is CASSLASVPYEQYF. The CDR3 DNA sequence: TGTGCCAGCAGCTTAGCCTCGGTACCCTACGAGCAGTACTTC.

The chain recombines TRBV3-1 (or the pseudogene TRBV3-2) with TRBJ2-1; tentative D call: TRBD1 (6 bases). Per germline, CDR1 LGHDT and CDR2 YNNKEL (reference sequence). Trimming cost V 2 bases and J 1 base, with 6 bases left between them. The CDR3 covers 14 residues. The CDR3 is CASSQTGSYNEQFF. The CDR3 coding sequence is TGTGCCAGCAGCCAAACAGGGTCCTACAATGAGCAGTTCTTC.

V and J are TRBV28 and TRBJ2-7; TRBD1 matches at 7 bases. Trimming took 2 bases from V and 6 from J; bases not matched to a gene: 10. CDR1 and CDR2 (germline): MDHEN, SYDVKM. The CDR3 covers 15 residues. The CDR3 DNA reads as TGTGCCAGCAGTTTACCCAGACAGGGCAGGGGCGAGCAGTACTTC. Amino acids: CASSLPRQGRGEQYF. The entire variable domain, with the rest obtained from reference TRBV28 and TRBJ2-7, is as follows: DVKVTQSSRYLVKRTGEKVFLECVQDMDHENMFWYRQDPGLGLRLIYFSYDVKMKEKGDIPEGYSVSREKKERFSLILESASTNQTSMYLCASSLPRQGRGEQYFGPGTRLTVT.

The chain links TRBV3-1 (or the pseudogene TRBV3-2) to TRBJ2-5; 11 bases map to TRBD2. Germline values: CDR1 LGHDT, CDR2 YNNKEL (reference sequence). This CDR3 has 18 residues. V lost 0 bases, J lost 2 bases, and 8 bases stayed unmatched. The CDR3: CASSQDRLAGGQQETQYF. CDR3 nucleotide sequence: TGTGCCAGCAGCCAAGATCGGCTAGCGGGGGGACAACAAGAGACCCAGTACTTC.

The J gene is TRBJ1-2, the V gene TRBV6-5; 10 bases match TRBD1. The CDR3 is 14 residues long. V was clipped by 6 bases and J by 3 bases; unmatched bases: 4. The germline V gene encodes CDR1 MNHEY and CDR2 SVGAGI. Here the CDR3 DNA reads TGTGCCAGCAGGTCCGGGACAGGGGACTATGGCTACACCTTC. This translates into CASRSGTGDYGYTF.

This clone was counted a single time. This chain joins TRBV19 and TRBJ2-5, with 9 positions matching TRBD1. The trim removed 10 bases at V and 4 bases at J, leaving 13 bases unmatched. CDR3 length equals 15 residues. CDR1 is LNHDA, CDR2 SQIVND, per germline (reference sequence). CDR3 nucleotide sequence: TGTGCCAACTCAGTTCACAGGGGGCTATTAGAGACCCAGTACTTC. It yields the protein CANSVHRGLLETQYF.

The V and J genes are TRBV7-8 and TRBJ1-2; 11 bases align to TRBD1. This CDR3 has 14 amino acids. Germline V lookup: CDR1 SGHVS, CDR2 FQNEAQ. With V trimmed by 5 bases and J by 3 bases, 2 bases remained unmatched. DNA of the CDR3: TGTGCCAGCAGCGGGGGACAGGGGGACTATGGCTACACCTTC. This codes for CASSGGQGDYGYTF.

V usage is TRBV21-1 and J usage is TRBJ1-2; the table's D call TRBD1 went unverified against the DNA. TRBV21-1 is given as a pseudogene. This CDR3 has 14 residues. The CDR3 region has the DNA TGTGCCAGCAGCAAAAAGAAACAGCCCTATGGCTACACCTTC. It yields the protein CASSKKKQPYGYTF.

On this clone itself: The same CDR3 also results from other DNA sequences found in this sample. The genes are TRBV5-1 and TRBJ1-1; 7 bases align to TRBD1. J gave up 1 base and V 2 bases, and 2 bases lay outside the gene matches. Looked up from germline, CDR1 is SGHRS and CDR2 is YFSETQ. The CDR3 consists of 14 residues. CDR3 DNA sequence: TGCGCCAGCAGCTTCCAGGGGGGGAACACTGAAGCTTTCTTT. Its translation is CASSFQGGNTEAFF.

The CDR3 sequence is CASIPPGGETSYEQYF. The CDR3 DNA reads as TGTGCCAGCATCCCCCCGGGAGGGGAAACTTCCTACGAGCAGTACTTC. The rearrangement joins TRBV2 to TRBJ2-7; 8 bases align to TRBD2. Germline CDR1 reads SNHLY; CDR2 reads FYNNEI. J gave up 1 base and V 7 bases, and 12 bases lay outside the gene matches. This CDR3 comprises 16 residues.

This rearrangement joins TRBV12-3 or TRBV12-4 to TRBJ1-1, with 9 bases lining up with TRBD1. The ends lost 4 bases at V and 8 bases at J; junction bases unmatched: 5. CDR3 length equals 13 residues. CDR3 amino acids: CASSSRGQGEAFF. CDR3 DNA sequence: TGTGCCAGCAGTTCGAGGGGACAGGGCGAAGCTTTCTTT.

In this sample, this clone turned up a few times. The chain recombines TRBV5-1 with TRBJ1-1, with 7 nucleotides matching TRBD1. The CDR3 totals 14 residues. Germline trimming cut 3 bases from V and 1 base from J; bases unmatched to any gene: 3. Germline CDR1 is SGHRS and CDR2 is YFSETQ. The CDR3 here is CASSSAGGNTEAFF. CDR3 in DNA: TGCGCCAGCAGCTCCGCAGGGGGGAACACTGAAGCTTTCTTT.

This CDR3 reads CASSSGQDTGNTIYF. CDR3 in DNA: TGCGCCAGCAGCTCGGGACAGGATACTGGAAACACCATATATTTT. The V gene is TRBV5-1, the J gene TRBJ1-3, with 8 positions matching TRBD1. The CDR3 consists of 15 residues. Germline trimming cut 3 bases from V and 2 bases from J; bases unmatched to any gene: 4. CDR1 and CDR2 from the germline V gene are SGHRS and YFSETQ.